This TCR beta chain was documented in a study of STAT5B mutations in CD4+ large granular lymphocyte leukemia. About the study: Among healthy controls, a particular HLA allele went with more CDR3 'QG' motifs. Whole-study findings and limits: 25% of private leukemic clonotypes occurred rarely in other patients' non-leukemic repertoires. CD4-sorted patient repertoires seemed more clonal than healthy CD4+ repertoires. Compared with healthy controls (2/35), patient top clones favored TRBV06 (8/27).

TCRdb's copy holds only in-frame clones and misses some; the assay was immunoSEQ multiplex PCR. This table holds 20,000 or so clones, about 80% found once. In regard to this clone: Its target is not known.

Germline V gene lookup returns CDR1 SGHRS and CDR2 YFSETQ. CDR3 length: 14 amino acids. V was clipped by 4 bases and J by 4 bases, with 12 bases between them. This receptor was obtained from a human donor in good health. The chain has TRBV5-1 and TRBJ1-3; D is unclear. Material: CD4+ T cells from blood buffy coats. CDR3 DNA: TGCGCCAGCAGCAAGAAAGACACGGGAAACACCATATATTTT. This codes for CASSKKDTGNTIYF.